Listed below are T cell receptor beta chains from one sample, sequenced in a study of blood T cell repertoires in COVID-19. TCRdb's copy holds only in-frame clones and misses some; the assay was immunoSEQ multiplex PCR. The sample lists 86,000 or so clones; around four fifths were seen once. What was sequenced was peripheral blood. The receptors come from a man between 65 and 79 years old with acute or convalescent COVID-19. CDR3s include the opening cysteine and the closing phenylalanine or tryptophan. The D gene is left open where the match is weak. The size entry is marked missing in some rows and otherwise reads once, few, many or a size class.

d_gene	abundance	v_gene	j_gene	CDR3nt	CDR3aa
NA	NA	TRBV19	TRBJ1-5	TGTGCCAGTAGTGAAGCCACGGGGGTTGTGGCCCAGCATTTT	CASSEATGVVAQHF
NA	NA	TRBV25-1	TRBJ2-1	TGTGCCAGCATTTCCGAGGGAGGCAATGAGCAGTTCTTC	CASISEGGNEQFF
TRBD2	once	TRBV4-1	TRBJ2-3	TGCGCCAGCAGCCAAGGGACTAGCTGGGACACGCAGTATTTT	CASSQGTSWDTQYF
NA	NA	TRBV5-1	TRBJ2-1	TGCGCCAGCAGCTTGCGCGGGGTGTTCAATGAGCAGTTCTTC	CASSLRGVFNEQFF
NA	NA	TRBV18	TRBJ2-1	TGTGCCAGCTCACCACCGTCGGACAGCCGCTACAATGAGCAGTTCTTC	CASSPPSDSRYNEQFF
TRBD2	NA	TRBV10-3	TRBJ2-1	TGTGCCACCCGGACTAGCGGGGGGGCCGGGAATGAGCAGTTCTTC	CATRTSGGAGNEQFF
TRBD1	many	TRBV4-1	TRBJ1-2	TGCGCCAGCAGCCAAGTGGGACAGGATGGCTACACCTTC	CASSQVGQDGYTF
NA	NA	TRBV2	TRBJ1-1	TGTGCCAGCAGGGCTGGACATTCGAACACTGAAGCTTTCTTT	CASRAGHSNTEAFF
NA	NA	TRBV4-1	TRBJ1-5	TGCGCCAGCAGCGGAGCCGGCAATCAGCCCCAGCATTTT	CASSGAGNQPQHF
TRBD1	NA	TRBV9	TRBJ1-3	TGTGCCAGCAGCGGGGGACAGGGCTTCTCTGGAAACACCATATATTTT	CASSGGQGFSGNTIYF
NA	NA	TRBV27	TRBJ2-5	TGTGCCAGCAGAGATTCGACAGGCTACTCCAGAGAGACCCAGTACTTC	CASRDSTGYSRETQYF
NA	NA	TRBV2	TRBJ2-5	TGTGCCAGCGGACAGAGGGAGACCCAGTACTTC	CASGQRETQYF
TRBD1	few	TRBV19	TRBJ1-6	TGTGCCAGTAGAGGGGGCAGGGATTCACCCCTCCACTTT	CASRGGRDSPLHF
NA	NA	TRBV10-1	TRBJ2-1	TGCGCCAGCAGTGGACTAGGGAGGAATGAGCAGTTCTTC	CASSGLGRNEQFF
NA	NA	TRBV19	TRBJ1-4	TGTGCCAGTAGTTCTTTGACACTGGCTAATGAAAAACTGTTTTTT	CASSSLTLANEKLFF
NA	once	TRBV28	TRBJ2-1	TGTGCCAGCAGCCAGCTACAGGGACGGTCCTACAATGAGCAGTTCTTC	CASSQLQGRSYNEQFF
TRBD1	NA	TRBV5-6	TRBJ2-3	TGTGCCAGCAGCTTTGGGACAGGGGGCGATACGCAGTATTTT	CASSFGTGGDTQYF
NA	NA	TRBV30	TRBJ2-3	TGTGCCTGGACCCTCACAGATACGCAGTATTTT	CAWTLTDTQYF
TRBD2	NA	TRBV7-9	TRBJ2-1	TGTGCCAGCAGCGCAGATCTAGCGGTTGAGCAGTTCTTC	CASSADLAVEQFF
NA	NA	TRBV5-1	TRBJ2-7	TGCGCCAGCAGCTTGGCCTCGGGGTTTGCCTACGAGCAGTACTTC	CASSLASGFAYEQYF
NA	NA	TRBV14	TRBJ1-2	TGTGCCAGCAGCCAAGGACTGAACTATGGCTACACCTTC	CASSQGLNYGYTF
TRBD2	few	TRBV3-1/TRBV3-2	TRBJ2-2	TGTGCCAGCAGCTCCCCCATAAGGCTAGCGGGGCAGACCGGGGAGCTGTTTTTT	CASSSPIRLAGQTGELFF
TRBD1	NA	TRBV4-1	TRBJ2-1	TGCGCCAGCAGCCAGCGGGACAGGGGAGATGAGCAGTTCTTC	CASSQRDRGDEQFF
NA	once	TRBV7-3	TRBJ2-1	TGTGCCAGCAGCCGAGACAGAGGTGAGCAGTTCTTC	CASSRDRGEQFF
TRBD2	NA	TRBV7-8	TRBJ2-2	TGTGCCAGCAGCTCCAGCGGGACGAACACCGGGGAGCTGTTTTTT	CASSSSGTNTGELFF
NA	NA	TRBV27	TRBJ1-3	TGTGCCAGCAGATCGCGTTTTGGAAACACCATATATTTT	CASRSRFGNTIYF
TRBD1	NA	TRBV6-5	TRBJ2-3	TGTGCCAGCAGCAAAGTACAGGGGGCGCCGCAGTATTTT	CASSKVQGAPQYF
NA	NA	TRBV2	TRBJ1-1	TGTGCCATCCTTACACGGAACACTGAAGCTTTCTTT	CAILTRNTEAFF